The present T cell receptor beta chain was sequenced within a study of blood T cell repertoires in COVID-19 (dated by TCRdb to 2018 to 2021). Describing the broader study: The collaborator samples originated in the United States, Italy and Spain and spanned the acute and convalescent phases of COVID-19. The material from the prospective study consisted of cDNA or gDNA derived from T cells, B-cell-depleted T cells, or PBMCs. The dataset comprised deeply sampled blood TCRbeta repertoires from subjects exposed to, actively infected with, or recovered from COVID-19. A freely available public database, intended as a resource for researchers studying the immune response to SARS-CoV-2, is where the repertoires were released. Samples came from the ongoing ImmuneRACE study (first 160 participants) plus 1,254 subjects from 6 global collaborators. Nearly every sample came with metadata listing a de-identified subject ID, COVID-19 status, age in years and sex. Where HLA class I and class II types were available, the types were taken from metadata supplied by the sample provider, not from assay-based typing.

In regard to this clone: What antigen it recognizes has not been identified. There are no base qualities to consult, and no much larger clone falls within one base.

Broad study findings and their caveats: The quantity of clinical and demographic metadata differed by source and by participant and was supplied without curation.

One collaborating source in Seattle enrolled patients while the patients were actively infected and followed the patients over time throughout the course of disease. Collaborating institutions collected whole blood in K2EDTA tubes following their own protocols. Collaborator samples were shipped for TCRbeta analysis as frozen whole blood, isolated PBMCs, or DNA extracted from either sample type. TCRbeta CDR3 regions were amplified from genomic DNA by means of the immunoSEQ Assay, a bias-controlled multiplex PCR. The authors processed their data as follows. The number of nucleated cells in each sample was estimated from the amplification of reference gene primers within the assay. Sequence reads were collapsed and filtered to measure the absolute abundance of every unique TCRbeta CDR3 rearrangement. For each sample, productive Simpson clonality was calculated by taking the square root of Simpson's diversity index across productive rearrangements. Drawn from immuneACCESS, this table holds only the in-frame rearrangements with V and J called that TCRdb kept. Clones are partly lost; checked studies trace under half to an unresolved V gene and leave the rest unexplained. That table furnishes V, J and clone size, whereas the DNA furnished D and trimming. This sample holds hundreds of thousands of clones; around 87% were observed only once. The ten largest clones represent over 2% of the sample.

V is cut by 2 bases and J by 4 bases, and the space between the germline ends is 23 bases. Taken from the germline V gene, the CDR1 and CDR2 loops are LGHNA and YNFKEQ. The CDR3 measures 19 amino acids from cysteine to phenylalanine. Solely the CDR3 DNA is kept, with 57 bases framed from the first base. Sequencing was carried out using peripheral blood. The chain employs TRBV4-2 and TRBJ2-2; D gene: possibly TRBD2, on 7 matching bases. The TCR comes from an older woman with COVID-19, enrolled during active disease. The nucleotide sequence reads as follows: TGTGCCAGCAGCCAAAGTCACTTCGGGGGGCGCTCGGGCACCGGGGAGCTGTTTTTT. Translated, it gives CASSQSHFGGRSGTGELFF.